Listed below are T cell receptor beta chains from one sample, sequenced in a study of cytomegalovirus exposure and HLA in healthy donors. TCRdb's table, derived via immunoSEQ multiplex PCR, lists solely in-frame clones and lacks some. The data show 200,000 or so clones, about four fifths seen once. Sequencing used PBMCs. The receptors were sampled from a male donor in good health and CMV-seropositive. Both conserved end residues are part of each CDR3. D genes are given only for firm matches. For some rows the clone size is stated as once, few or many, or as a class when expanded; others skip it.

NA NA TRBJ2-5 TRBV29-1 CSVDQVRQETQYF TGCAGCGTTGACCAGGTCAGACAAGAGACCCAGTACTTC
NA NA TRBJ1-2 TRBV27 CASGRWQPNYGYTF TGTGCCAGCGGGAGGTGGCAGCCGAACTATGGCTACACCTTC
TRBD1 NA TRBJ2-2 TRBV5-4 CASSHRQGALRELFF TGTGCCAGCAGCCATAGACAGGGGGCGCTCAGGGAGCTGTTTTTT
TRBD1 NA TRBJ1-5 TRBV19 CASSRTGGREQPQHF TGTGCCAGTAGTCGAACAGGGGGCCGTGAACAGCCCCAGCATTTT
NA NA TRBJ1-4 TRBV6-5 CASSYSRQPDEKLFF TGTGCCAGCAGTTACTCTAGACAGCCTGATGAAAAACTGTTTTTT
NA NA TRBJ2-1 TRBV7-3 CASSLGGAGEQFF TGTGCCAGCAGCTTAGGGGGGGCGGGTGAGCAGTTCTTC
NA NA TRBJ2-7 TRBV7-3 CASSFRDSYEQYF TGTGCCAGCAGCTTTCGGGATAGCTACGAGCAGTACTTC
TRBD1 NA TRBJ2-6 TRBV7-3 CASSSRLRGQSSGANVLTF TGTGCCAGCAGCTCTAGGCTCAGGGGGCAAAGCTCTGGGGCCAACGTCCTGACTTTC
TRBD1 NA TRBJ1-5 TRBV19 CASSIEGQGSNQPQHF TGTGCCAGTAGTATTGAGGGACAGGGCTCCAATCAGCCCCAGCATTTT
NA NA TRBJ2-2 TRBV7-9 CASSPRGTNTGELFF TGTGCCAGCAGCCCCCGGGGGACGAACACCGGGGAGCTGTTTTTT
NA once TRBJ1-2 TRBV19 CASSLQGRDYGYTF TGTGCCAGTAGTTTACAGGGTCGGGACTATGGCTACACCTTC
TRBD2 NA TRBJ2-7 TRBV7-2 CASSLDGVLASYEQYF TGTGCCAGCAGCTTAGACGGGGTACTAGCGTCCTACGAGCAGTACTTC